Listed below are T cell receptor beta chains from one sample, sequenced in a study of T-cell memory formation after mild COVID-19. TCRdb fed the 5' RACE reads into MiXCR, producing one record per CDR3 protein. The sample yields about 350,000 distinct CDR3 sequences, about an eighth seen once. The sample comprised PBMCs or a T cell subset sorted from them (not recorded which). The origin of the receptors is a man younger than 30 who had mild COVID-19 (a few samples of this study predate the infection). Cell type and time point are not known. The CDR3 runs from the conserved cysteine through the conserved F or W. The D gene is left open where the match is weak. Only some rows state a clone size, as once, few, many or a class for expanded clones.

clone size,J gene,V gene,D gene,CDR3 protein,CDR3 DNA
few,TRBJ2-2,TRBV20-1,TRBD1,CSARESGGTGELFF,TGCAGTGCTAGAGAGTCAGGGGGCACCGGGGAGCTGTTTTTT
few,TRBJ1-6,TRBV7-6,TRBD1,CASSSGQGVWSPLHF,TGTGCCAGCAGCTCAGGACAGGGGGTCTGGTCACCCCTCCACTTT
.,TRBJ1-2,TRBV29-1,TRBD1,CSVEVSGGSGYTF,TGCAGCGTTGAGGTGTCAGGGGGCAGTGGCTACACCTTC
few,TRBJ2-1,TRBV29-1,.,CSVARDPPLDEQFF,TGCAGCGTTGCCCGGGACCCTCCATTGGATGAGCAGTTCTTC
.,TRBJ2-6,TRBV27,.,CASSFSSSGANVLTF,TGTGCCAGCAGTTTTTCGTCTTCTGGGGCCAACGTCCTGACTTTC
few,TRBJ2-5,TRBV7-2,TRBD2,CASSSGGGGETQYF,TGTGCCAGCAGCTCAGGCGGCGGGGGAGAGACCCAGTACTTC
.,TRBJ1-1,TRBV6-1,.,CASSELWNTEAFF,TGTGCCAGCAGTGAACTGTGGAACACTGAAGCTTTCTTT
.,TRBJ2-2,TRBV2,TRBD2,CASTGAGGQAGELFF,TGTGCCAGCACGGGAGCGGGGGGGCAGGCCGGGGAGCTGTTTTTT
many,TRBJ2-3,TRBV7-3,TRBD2,CASSFRGVVADTQYF,TGTGCCAGCAGCTTTCGGGGGGTGGTTGCAGATACGCAGTATTTT
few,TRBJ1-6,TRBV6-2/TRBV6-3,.,CASSYANEKRNSPLHF,TGTGCCAGCAGTTACGCCAACGAAAAGCGAAATTCACCCCTCCACTTT
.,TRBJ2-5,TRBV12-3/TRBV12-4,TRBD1,CASSFRTGGQTQYF,TGTGCCAGCAGTTTCCGGACAGGGGGGCAGACCCAGTACTTC
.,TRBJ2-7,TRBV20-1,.,CSAIQSGSSYEQYF,TGCAGTGCTATTCAGTCGGGGAGCTCCTACGAGCAGTACTTC
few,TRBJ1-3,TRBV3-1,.,CASRGIGNTIYF,TGTGCCAGCCGAGGAATCGGAAACACCATATATTTT
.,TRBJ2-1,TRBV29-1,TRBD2,CSAEGLSGGKGDEQFF,TGCAGCGCTGAGGGTCTAAGCGGGGGCAAGGGGGATGAGCAGTTCTTC
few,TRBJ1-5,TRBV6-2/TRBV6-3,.,CAARRGVGNQPQHF,TGTGCCGCACGTCGCGGGGTCGGCAATCAGCCCCAGCATTTT
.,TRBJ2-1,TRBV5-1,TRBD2,CASSPGLADNEQFF,TGCGCCAGCAGCCCAGGACTAGCGGACAATGAGCAGTTCTTC
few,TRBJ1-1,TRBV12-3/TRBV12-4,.,CASSLGRVPAEAFF,TGTGCCAGCAGTTTAGGGAGGGTCCCCGCTGAAGCTTTCTTT
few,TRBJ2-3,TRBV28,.,CAPGTDTQYF,TGTGCCCCGGGCACAGATACGCAGTATTTT
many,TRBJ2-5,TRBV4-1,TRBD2,CASSQAALAGGGRETQYF,TGCGCCAGCAGCCAAGCGGCGCTAGCGGGGGGCGGGCGAGAGACCCAGTACTTC
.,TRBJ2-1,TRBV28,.,CASSLLHRGPRSYNEQFF,TGTGCCAGCAGTTTACTACATAGGGGTCCCCGTTCCTACAATGAGCAGTTCTTC
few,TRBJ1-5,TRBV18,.,CASSPPPRADRYQPQHF,TGTGCCAGCTCACCCCCTCCACGGGCCGACAGATATCAGCCCCAGCATTTT
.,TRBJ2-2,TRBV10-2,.,CASKNRETGELFF,TGCGCCAGCAAAAACAGGGAAACCGGGGAGCTGTTTTTT
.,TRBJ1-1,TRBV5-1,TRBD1,CASEQGGGTEAFF,TGCGCCAGCGAGCAGGGGGGGGGCACTGAAGCTTTCTTT
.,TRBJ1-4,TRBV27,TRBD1,CASKSYRGQDEKLFF,TGTGCCAGCAAGAGTTACAGGGGGCAAGATGAAAAACTGTTTTTT
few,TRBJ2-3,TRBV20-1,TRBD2,CSASGASGGADTQYF,TGCAGTGCTAGTGGGGCTAGCGGGGGGGCAGATACGCAGTATTTT
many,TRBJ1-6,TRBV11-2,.,CASTPAPSSPLHF,TGTGCCAGCACCCCGGCGCCGAGTTCACCCCTCCACTTT
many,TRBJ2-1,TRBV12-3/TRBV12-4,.,CASSSQSGDYNEQFF,TGTGCCAGCAGTTCTCAGAGCGGAGATTACAATGAGCAGTTCTTC
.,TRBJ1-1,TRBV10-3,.,CAISFANMNTEAFF,TGTGCCATCAGTTTTGCCAACATGAACACTGAAGCTTTCTTT
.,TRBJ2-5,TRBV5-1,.,CASSFNREETQYF,TGCGCCAGCAGCTTCAACAGGGAAGAGACCCAGTACTTC
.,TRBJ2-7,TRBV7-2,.,CASSLDLGVYEQYF,TGTGCCAGCAGCTTAGATCTAGGGGTCTACGAGCAGTACTTC
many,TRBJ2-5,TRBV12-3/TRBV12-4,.,CASSLDGRETQYF,TGTGCCAGCAGTTTGGATGGAAGGGAGACCCAGTACTTC
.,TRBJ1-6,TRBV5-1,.,CASSLADYLKSPLHF,TGCGCCAGCAGCTTGGCCGACTATCTCAAGTCACCCCTCCACTTT
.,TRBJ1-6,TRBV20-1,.,CSARPATGPNSPLHF,TGCAGTGCTAGACCAGCCACAGGCCCCAATTCACCCCTCCACTTT
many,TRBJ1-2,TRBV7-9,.,CASSLTDNYGYTF,TGTGCCAGCAGCCTTACGGATAACTATGGCTACACCTTC
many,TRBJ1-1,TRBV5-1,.,CASSLAGGRDTEAFF,TGCGCCAGCAGCTTGGCCGGGGGACGCGACACTGAAGCTTTCTTT
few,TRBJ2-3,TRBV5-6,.,CASSLSTTGDTQYF,TGTGCCAGCAGCTTGAGTACCACCGGAGATACGCAGTATTTT
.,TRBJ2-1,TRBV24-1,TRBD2,CATSEAGQENEQFF,TGTGCCACCAGTGAAGCGGGGCAGGAGAATGAGCAGTTCTTC
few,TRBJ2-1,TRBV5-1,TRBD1,CASSSPDRGPYNEQFF,TGCGCCAGCAGCTCACCGGACAGGGGGCCCTACAATGAGCAGTTCTTC
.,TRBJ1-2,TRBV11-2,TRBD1,CASSLLQRGQGYGYTF,TGTGCCAGCAGCCTACTCCAGAGGGGACAGGGCTATGGCTACACCTTC
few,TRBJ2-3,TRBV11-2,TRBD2,CASSLGAGAGDTQYF,TGTGCCAGCAGCTTAGGAGCGGGGGCGGGGGATACGCAGTATTTT
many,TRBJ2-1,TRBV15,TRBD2,CATSRGTSASEQFF,TGTGCCACCAGCAGAGGGACTAGCGCCAGTGAGCAGTTCTTC
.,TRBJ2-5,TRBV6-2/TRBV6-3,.,CASSRPRGTQYF,TGTGCCAGCAGTCGGCCCAGGGGGACCCAGTACTTC
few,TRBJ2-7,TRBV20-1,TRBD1,CSARDGDRTYEQYF,TGCAGTGCTAGAGATGGGGACAGGACCTACGAGCAGTACTTC
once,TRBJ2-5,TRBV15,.,CATSRDEAVQETQYF,TGTGCCACCAGCAGAGATGAAGCAGTCCAAGAGACCCAGTACTTC
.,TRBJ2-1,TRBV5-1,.,CASRGPSNEQFF,TGCGCCAGCAGGGGCCCTAGCAATGAGCAGTTCTTC
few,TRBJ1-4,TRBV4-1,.,CASSQGGSGEKLFF,TGCGCCAGCAGCCAAGGGGGTTCCGGCGAAAAACTGTTTTTT
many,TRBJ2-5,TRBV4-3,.,CASSQGGAETQYF,TGCGCCAGCAGCCAAGGGGGTGCAGAGACCCAGTACTTC
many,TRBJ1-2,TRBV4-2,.,CASSQEGRANYGYTF,TGTGCCAGCAGCCAAGAAGGGCGGGCTAACTATGGCTACACCTTC
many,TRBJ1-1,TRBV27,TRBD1,CASSPPGQGNTEAFF,TGTGCCAGCAGCCCCCCGGGACAGGGGAACACTGAAGCTTTCTTT
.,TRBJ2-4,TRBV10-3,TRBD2,CATGTSGGARSIQYF,TGTGCCACCGGGACTAGCGGGGGGGCGCGAAGCATTCAGTACTTC
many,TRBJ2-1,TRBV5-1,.,CASSPDSDNEQFF,TGCGCCAGCAGCCCCGACTCTGACAATGAGCAGTTCTTC
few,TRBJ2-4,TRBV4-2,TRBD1,CASSLKGGSLDIQYF,TGTGCCAGCAGCCTAAAAGGGGGCTCGCTGGACATTCAGTACTTC
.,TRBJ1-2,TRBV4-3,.,CASSHLAGGKGYTF,TGCGCCAGCAGCCACCTGGCGGGGGGCAAGGGCTACACCTTC
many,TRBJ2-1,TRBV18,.,CASSPGGGALRNEQFF,TGTGCCAGCTCACCGGGCGGAGGAGCCCTACGGAATGAGCAGTTCTTC
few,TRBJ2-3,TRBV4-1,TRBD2,CASTSSGGATDTQYF,TGCGCCAGCACCTCCAGCGGGGGGGCGACAGATACGCAGTATTTT
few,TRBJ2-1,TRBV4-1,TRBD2,CASSQDRIAGPYNEQFF,TGCGCCAGCAGCCAAGATCGGATAGCGGGGCCTTACAATGAGCAGTTCTTC